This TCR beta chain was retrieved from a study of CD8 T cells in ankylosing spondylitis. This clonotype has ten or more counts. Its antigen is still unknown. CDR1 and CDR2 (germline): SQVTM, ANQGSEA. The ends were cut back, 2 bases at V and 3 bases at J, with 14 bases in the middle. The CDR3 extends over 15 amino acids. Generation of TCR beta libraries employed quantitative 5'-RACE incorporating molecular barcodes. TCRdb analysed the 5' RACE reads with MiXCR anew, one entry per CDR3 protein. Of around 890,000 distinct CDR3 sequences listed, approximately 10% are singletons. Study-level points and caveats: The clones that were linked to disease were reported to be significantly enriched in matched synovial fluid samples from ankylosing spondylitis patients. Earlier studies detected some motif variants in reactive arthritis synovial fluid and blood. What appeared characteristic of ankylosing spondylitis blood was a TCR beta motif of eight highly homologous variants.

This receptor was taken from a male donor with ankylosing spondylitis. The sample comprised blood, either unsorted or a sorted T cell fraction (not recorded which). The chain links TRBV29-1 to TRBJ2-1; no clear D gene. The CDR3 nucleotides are TGCAGCGTTGAAATCATTCGGGCCGTCTACAATGAGCAGTTCTTC. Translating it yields CSVEIIRAVYNEQFF.